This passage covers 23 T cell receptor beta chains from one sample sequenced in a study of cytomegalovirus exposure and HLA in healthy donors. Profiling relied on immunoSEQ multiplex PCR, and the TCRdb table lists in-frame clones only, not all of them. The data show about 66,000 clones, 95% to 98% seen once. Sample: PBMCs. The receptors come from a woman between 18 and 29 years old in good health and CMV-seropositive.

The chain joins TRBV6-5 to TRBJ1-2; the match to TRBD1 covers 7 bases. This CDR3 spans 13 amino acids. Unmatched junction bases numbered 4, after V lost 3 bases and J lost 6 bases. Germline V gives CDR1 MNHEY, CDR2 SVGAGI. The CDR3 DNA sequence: TGTGCCAGCAGTTATAGACAGGGAAATGGCTACACCTTC. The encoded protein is CASSYRQGNGYTF.

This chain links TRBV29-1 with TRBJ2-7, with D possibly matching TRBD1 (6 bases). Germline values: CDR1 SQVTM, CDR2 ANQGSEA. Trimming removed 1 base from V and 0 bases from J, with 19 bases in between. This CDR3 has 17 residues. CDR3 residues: CSVEARTRQDFSYEQYF. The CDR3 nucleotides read TGCAGCGTTGAAGCCCGAACGAGACAGGATTTCTCCTACGAGCAGTACTTC.

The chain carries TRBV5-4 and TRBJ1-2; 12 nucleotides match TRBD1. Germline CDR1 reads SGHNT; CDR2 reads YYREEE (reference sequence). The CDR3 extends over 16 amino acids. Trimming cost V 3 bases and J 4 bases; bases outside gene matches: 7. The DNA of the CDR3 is TGTGCCAGCAGCTGGGACAGGGGGCCAACCTTCTATGGCTACACCTTC. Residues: CASSWDRGPTFYGYTF.

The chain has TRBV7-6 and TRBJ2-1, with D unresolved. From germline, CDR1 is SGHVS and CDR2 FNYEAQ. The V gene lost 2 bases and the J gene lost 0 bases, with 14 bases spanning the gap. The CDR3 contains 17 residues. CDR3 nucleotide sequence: TGTGCCAGCAGCTTATCGACTGCGAGAAGCTCCTACAATGAGCAGTTCTTC. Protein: CASSLSTARSSYNEQFF.

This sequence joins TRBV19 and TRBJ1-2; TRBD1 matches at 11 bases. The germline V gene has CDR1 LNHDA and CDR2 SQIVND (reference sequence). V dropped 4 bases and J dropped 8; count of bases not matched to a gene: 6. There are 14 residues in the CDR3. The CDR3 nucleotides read TGTGCCAGTAGTAGCGGACAGGGGGCGACGGGCTACACCTTC. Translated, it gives CASSSGQGATGYTF.

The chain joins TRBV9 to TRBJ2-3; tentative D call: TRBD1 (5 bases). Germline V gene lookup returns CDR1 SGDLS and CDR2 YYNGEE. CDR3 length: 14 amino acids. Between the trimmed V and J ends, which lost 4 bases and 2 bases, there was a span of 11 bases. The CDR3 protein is CASSSAGYTDTQYF. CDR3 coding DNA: TGTGCCAGCAGCTCCGCAGGGTACACAGATACGCAGTATTTT.

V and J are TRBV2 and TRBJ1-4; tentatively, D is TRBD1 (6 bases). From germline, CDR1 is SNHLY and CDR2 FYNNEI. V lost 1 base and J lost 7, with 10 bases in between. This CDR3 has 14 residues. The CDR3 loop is CASSEGRGSEKLFF. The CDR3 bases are TGTGCCAGCAGTGAAGGCAGGGGTAGTGAAAAACTGTTTTTT.

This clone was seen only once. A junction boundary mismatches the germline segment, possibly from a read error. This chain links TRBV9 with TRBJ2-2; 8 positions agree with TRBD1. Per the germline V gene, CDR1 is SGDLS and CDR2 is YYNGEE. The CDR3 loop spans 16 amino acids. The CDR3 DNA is TGTGCCAGCAGCGTAACGCAGGGGGCGAAGACCGGGGAGCTGTTTTTT. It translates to CASSVTQGAKTGELFF.

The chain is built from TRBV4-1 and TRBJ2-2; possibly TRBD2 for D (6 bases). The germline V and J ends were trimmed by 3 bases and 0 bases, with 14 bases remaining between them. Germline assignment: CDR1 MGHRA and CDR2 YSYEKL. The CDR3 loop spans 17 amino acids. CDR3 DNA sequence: TGCGCCAGCAGCCAGTCAGGAGGGGCCTCGAACACCGGGGAGCTGTTTTTT. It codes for CASSQSGGASNTGELFF.

Here the CDR3 reads CASSLRGGTGELFF. CDR3 nucleotides: TGCGCCAGCAGCTTGCGCGGGGGAACCGGGGAGCTGTTTTTT. This sequence joins TRBV5-1 and TRBJ2-2, with TRBD2 matching 7 bases. Per the germline V gene, CDR1 is SGHRS and CDR2 is YFSETQ. V gave up 1 base and J gave up 5 bases; unmatched junction bases: 2. CDR3 length: 14 amino acids.

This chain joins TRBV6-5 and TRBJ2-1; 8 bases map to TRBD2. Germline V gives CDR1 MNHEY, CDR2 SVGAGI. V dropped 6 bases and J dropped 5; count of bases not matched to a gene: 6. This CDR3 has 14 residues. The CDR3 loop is CASRPREGNNEQFF. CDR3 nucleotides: TGTGCCAGCAGGCCCCGGGAGGGAAACAATGAGCAGTTCTTC.

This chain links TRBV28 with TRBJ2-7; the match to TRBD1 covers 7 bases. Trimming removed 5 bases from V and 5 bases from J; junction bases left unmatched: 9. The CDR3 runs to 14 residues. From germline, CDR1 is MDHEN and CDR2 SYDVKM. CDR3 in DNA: TGTGCCAGCAGTAAAGACAGGGTCGGCGACGAGCAGTACTTC. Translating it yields CASSKDRVGDEQYF. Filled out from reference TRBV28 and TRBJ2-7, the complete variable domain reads DVKVTQSSRYLVKRTGEKVFLECVQDMDHENMFWYRQDPGLGLRLIYFSYDVKMKEKGDIPEGYSVSREKKERFSLILESASTNQTSMYLCASSKDRVGDEQYFGPGTRLTVT.

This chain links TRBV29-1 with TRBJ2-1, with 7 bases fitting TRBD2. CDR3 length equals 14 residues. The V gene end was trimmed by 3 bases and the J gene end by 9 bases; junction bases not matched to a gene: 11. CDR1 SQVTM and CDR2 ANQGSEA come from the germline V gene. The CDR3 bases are TGCAGCGTTGATCGGGCTAGCGGTAGGGGTGAGCAGTTCTTC. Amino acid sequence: CSVDRASGRGEQFF.

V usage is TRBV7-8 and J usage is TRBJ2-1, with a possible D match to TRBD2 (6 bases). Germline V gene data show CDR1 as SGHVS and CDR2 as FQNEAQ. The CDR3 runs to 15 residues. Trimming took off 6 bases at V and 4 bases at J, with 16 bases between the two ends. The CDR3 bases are TGTGCCAGCAGGGTTGGAGCGGGCCAATACAATGAGCAGTTCTTC. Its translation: CASRVGAGQYNEQFF.

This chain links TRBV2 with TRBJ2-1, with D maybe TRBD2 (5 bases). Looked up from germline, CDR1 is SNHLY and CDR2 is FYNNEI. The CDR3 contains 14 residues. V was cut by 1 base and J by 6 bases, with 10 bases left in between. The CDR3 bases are TGTGCCAGCAGTGAAGTGGCGACTACCAATGAGCAGTTCTTC. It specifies CASSEVATTNEQFF.

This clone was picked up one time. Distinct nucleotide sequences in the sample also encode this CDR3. CDR3 in DNA: TGCAGCGTTGAAACGGGTAGCAATCAGCCCCAGCATTTT. It codes for CSVETGSNQPQHF. The chain recombines TRBV29-1 with TRBJ1-5; no reliable D call. Trimming shortened V by 2 bases and J by 0 bases, and 5 bases separated the two germline ends. Germline V gives CDR1 SQVTM, CDR2 ANQGSEA. This CDR3 is 13 amino acids long.

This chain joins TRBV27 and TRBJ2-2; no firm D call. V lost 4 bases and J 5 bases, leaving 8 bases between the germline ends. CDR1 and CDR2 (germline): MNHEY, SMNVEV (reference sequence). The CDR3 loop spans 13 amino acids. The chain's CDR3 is CASSSTRTGELFF. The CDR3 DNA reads TGTGCCAGCAGTTCTACTCGGACCGGGGAGCTGTTTTTT.

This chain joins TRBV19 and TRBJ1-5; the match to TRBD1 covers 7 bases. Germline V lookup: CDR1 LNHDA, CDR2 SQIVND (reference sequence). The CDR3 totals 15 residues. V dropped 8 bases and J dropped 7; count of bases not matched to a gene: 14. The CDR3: CASSGGGQVGQPQHF. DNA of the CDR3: TGTGCCAGTTCTGGGGGTGGACAGGTGGGCCAGCCCCAGCATTTT.

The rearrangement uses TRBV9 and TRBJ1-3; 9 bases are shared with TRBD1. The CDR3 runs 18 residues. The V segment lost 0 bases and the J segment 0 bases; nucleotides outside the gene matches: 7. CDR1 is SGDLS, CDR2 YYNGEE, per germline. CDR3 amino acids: CASSVARTGEISGNTIYF. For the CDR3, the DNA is TGTGCCAGCAGCGTAGCAAGGACAGGGGAAATCTCTGGAAACACCATATATTTT. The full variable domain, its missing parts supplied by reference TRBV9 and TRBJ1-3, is DSGVTQTPKHLITATGQRVTLRCSPRSGDLSVYWYQQSLDQGLQFLIQYYNGEERAKGNILERFSAQQFPDLHSELNLSSLELGDSALYFCASSVARTGEISGNTIYFGEGSWLTVV.

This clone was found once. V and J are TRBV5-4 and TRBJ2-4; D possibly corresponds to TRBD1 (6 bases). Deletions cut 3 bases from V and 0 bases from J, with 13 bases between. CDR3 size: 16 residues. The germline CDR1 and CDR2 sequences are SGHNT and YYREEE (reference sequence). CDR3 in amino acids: CASSSKDRLAKNIQYF. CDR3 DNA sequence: TGTGCCAGCAGCTCTAAGGACAGATTAGCCAAAAACATTCAGTACTTC.

The CDR3 DNA is TGCAGCGTTGTCTATCGGGACACTTACAATGAGCAGTTCTTC. Translation gives CSVVYRDTYNEQFF. The gene calls are TRBV29-1 and TRBJ2-1, with D tentatively TRBD1 (6 bases). The CDR3 totals 14 residues. V gave up 4 bases and J gave up 4 bases, with 14 bases separating them. In germline, CDR1 is SQVTM, CDR2 ANQGSEA.

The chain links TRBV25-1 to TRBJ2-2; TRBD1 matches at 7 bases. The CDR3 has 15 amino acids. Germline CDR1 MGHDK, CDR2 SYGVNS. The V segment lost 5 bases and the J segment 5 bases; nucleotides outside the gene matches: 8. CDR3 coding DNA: TGTGCCAGCAGTCCTAGGGACAGAGTAACCGGGGAGCTGTTTTTT. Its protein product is CASSPRDRVTGELFF. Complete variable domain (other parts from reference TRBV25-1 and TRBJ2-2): EADIYQTPRYLVIGTGKKITLECSQTMGHDKMYWYQQDPGMELHLIHYSYGVNSTEKGDLSSESTVSRIRTEHFPLTLESARPSHTSQYLCASSPRDRVTGELFFGEGSRLTVL.

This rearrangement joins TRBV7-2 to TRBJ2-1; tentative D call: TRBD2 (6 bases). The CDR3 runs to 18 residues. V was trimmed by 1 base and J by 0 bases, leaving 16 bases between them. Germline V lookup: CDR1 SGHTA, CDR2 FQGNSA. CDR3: CASSLGPTGTGSYNEQFF. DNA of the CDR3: TGTGCCAGCAGCTTAGGCCCTACCGGGACTGGCTCCTACAATGAGCAGTTCTTC. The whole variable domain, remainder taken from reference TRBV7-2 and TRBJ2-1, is GAGVSQSPSNKVTEKGKDVELRCDPISGHTALYWYRQSLGQGLEFLIYFQGNSAPDKSGLPSDRFSAERTGGSVSTLTIQRTQQEDSAVYLCASSLGPTGTGSYNEQFFGPGTRLTVL.